The following is a T cell receptor (beta chain) sequence with its context. The sample originates from a study of blood T cell repertoires in COVID-19. About the research overall: Whether acute or convalescent, the COVID-19 samples came from the United States, Italy and Spain.

Assay used: immunoSEQ multiplex PCR; TCRdb lists only in-frame clones, some missing. The sample consists of about 320,000 clones, about 87% of them appearing once. The CDR3 runs to 13 residues. The V gene's germline CDR1 is SGHDT and CDR2 YYEEEE. V lost 1 base and J 2 bases, leaving 7 bases between the germline ends. Sequenced: peripheral blood. The receptor was derived from a woman in her 30s with COVID-19, enrolled during active disease. The chain combines TRBV5-6 with TRBJ2-7; D is perhaps TRBD1 (5 bases). CDR3 coding DNA: TGTGCCAGCAGCTTGCAGGGTCCCTACGAGCAGTACTTC. It encodes CASSLQGPYEQYF.